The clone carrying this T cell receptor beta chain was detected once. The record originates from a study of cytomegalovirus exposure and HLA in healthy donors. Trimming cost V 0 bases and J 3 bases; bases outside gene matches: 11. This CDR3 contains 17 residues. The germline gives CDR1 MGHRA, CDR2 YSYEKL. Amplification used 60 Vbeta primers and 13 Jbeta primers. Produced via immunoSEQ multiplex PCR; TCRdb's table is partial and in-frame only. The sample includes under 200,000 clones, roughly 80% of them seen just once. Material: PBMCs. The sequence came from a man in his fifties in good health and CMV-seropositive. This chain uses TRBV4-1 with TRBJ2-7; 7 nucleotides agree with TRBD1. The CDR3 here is CASSQEGPGTASYEQYF. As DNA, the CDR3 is TGCGCCAGCAGCCAAGAAGGGCCCGGGACAGCCAGCTACGAGCAGTACTTC.